The sequence of this TCR beta chain was determined in a study of beta chain features in type 1 diabetes. Study-level findings and limits: The influence of HLA type on TCRB rearrangement stayed undetermined.

This CDR3 has 16 amino acids. Germline CDR1 reads SGHAT; CDR2 reads FQNNGV. Trimming at V came to 8 bases and at J to 7 bases, leaving 10 bases not matched to a gene. CD4+ cells of the naive, central memory, regulatory and stem cell-like memory types were sorted via CD45RO/CCR7/CD25/CD127/CD95/CD27. The purity of all sorted populations exceeded 98%. Reverse transcribing all isolated RNA meant expressed TCRB transcripts were sequenced. The protocol was immunoSEQ multiplex PCR, while the TCRdb copy is restricted to in-frame clones and leaves out a portion. This table holds around 400,000 clones, around an eighth found once. Turning to this clone: What it binds is unknown.

The sequence derives from a man younger than 30 in good health. The J gene is TRBJ2-1, the V gene TRBV11-2; 14 bases line up with TRBD2. Sequencing input: naive CD4+ T cells from blood. The CDR3 loop reads CASVITGLAGGNEQFF. CDR3 bases: TGTGCCAGCGTCATAACAGGACTAGCGGGAGGAAATGAGCAGTTCTTC.